The next 10 T cell receptor beta chains were all read from a single sample in a study of T cell repertoires in cytomegalovirus infection. From the reads, TCRdb called clonotypes with MiXCR, one entry per CDR3 protein. The sample shows some 920,000 distinct CDR3 sequences, less than 40% of them seen only once. Their specific antigens are unknown. Source: cultured CD8+ T cells from PBMCs, taken from culture after CMV antigen stimulation. These receptors were taken from a human donor in good health (CMV status not recorded). Some clones in this sample may be carry-over from other donors' samples.

As regards this clonotype: A junction boundary mismatches the germline segment, possibly from a read error. The rearrangement uses TRBV4-1 and TRBJ2-1, with unresolved D. The CDR3 is 13 residues long. Germline V CDR1 and CDR2: MGHRA, YSYEKL. The chain's CDR3 is CASSEEGVDEQFF. CDR3 bases: TGCGCCAGCAGCGAAGAAGGAGTCGATGAGCAGTTCTTC.

The rearrangement joins TRBV6-5 to TRBJ1-1, with TRBD1 matching over 8 bases. V lost 6 bases, J lost 7 bases, and 1 base stayed unmatched. The germline CDR1 and CDR2 sequences are MNHEY and SVGAGI. This CDR3 is 11 amino acids long. The CDR3 nucleotides are TGTGCCAGCAGGGACAGGGTTGAAGCTTTCTTT. Protein product: CASRDRVEAFF.

This clonotype was picked up many times. V and J are TRBV7-6 and TRBJ2-1; TRBD1 aligns across 11 bases. The CDR3 covers 14 residues. Germline V CDR1 and CDR2: SGHVS, FNYEAQ. The trim removed 4 bases at V and 10 bases at J, leaving 6 bases unmatched. CDR3 sequence (DNA): TGTGCCAGCAGCTCCGGACAGGGGGCGTGGGAGCAGTTCTTC. Translating it yields CASSSGQGAWEQFF. Based on the CDR3 plus reference TRBV7-6 and TRBJ2-1, the full variable domain is GAGVSQSPRYKVTKRGQDVALRCDPISGHVSLYWYRQALGQGPEFLTYFNYEAQQDKSGLPNDRFSAERPEGSISTLTIQRTEQRDSAMYRCASSSGQGAWEQFFGPGTRLTVL.

This clonotype was observed a few times. V is TRBV7-6 and J is TRBJ1-2; D is ambiguous. The ends were cut back, 4 bases at V and 5 bases at J, with 8 bases in the middle. Germline V lookup: CDR1 SGHVS, CDR2 FNYEAQ. This CDR3 comprises 12 residues. This CDR3 reads CASSSLQYGYTF. The CDR3, as DNA: TGTGCCAGCAGCTCCCTTCAATATGGCTACACCTTC.

This sequence joins TRBV20-1 and TRBJ2-3; D remains ambiguous. V dropped 0 bases and J dropped 2 bases, with 15 bases sitting between them. Per the germline V gene, CDR1 is DFQATT and CDR2 is SNEGSKA (reference sequence). The CDR3 is 16 amino acids. In nucleotides, the CDR3 is TGCAGTGCTAGAGATTGGTTAGCCGATAACACAGATACGCAGTATTTT. Residues: CSARDWLADNTDTQYF.

The rearrangement uses TRBV7-3 and TRBJ1-5, with D perhaps matching TRBD1 (5 bases). Germline V CDR1 and CDR2: SGHTA, FQGTGA. The CDR3 sequence is 16 residues long. V was clipped by 4 bases and J by 0 bases, with 13 bases between them. CDR3 in DNA: TGTGCCAGCAGCTACACGGGGCAGGATAGCAATCAGCCCCAGCATTTT. Translated: CASSYTGQDSNQPQHF.

The chain carries TRBV24-1 and TRBJ2-5, with D maybe TRBD2 (6 bases). Germline V gene sequence: CDR1 KGHDR, CDR2 SFDVKD. V was clipped by 9 bases and J by 1 base, with 8 bases between them. The CDR3 totals 12 residues. The CDR3 protein is CATAGFQETQYF. The CDR3 DNA is TGTGCCACCGCGGGGTTCCAAGAGACCCAGTACTTC.

The chain carries TRBV7-9 and TRBJ2-7; weak D call: TRBD2 (5 bases). The germline V gene has CDR1 SEHNR and CDR2 FQNEAQ (reference sequence). The CDR3 extends over 12 amino acids. Trimming pared 5 bases from V and 6 bases from J, leaving 11 bases between. The CDR3, as DNA: TGTGCCAGCAGCCGGGCGGGTGGCGAGCAGTACGTC. The encoded protein is CASSRAGGEQYV.

This clonotype was seen only a few times. The chain links TRBV12-3 or TRBV12-4 to TRBJ2-3, with D unclear. This CDR3 comprises 12 residues. Between the trimmed V and J ends, which lost 7 bases and 4 bases, there was a span of 9 bases. CDR3 loop: CASMGWSDTQYF. CDR3 in DNA: TGTGCCAGCATGGGTTGGTCAGATACGCAGTATTTT.

In its sample, this clonotype was seen a few times. This chain uses TRBV27 with TRBJ1-2; 11 nucleotides line up with TRBD1. Germline CDR1 and CDR2: MNHEY and SMNVEV (reference sequence). V shed 5 bases and J 4 bases; nucleotides not matched to a gene: 9. CDR3 length: 16 residues. The CDR3 nucleotides are TGTGCCAGCAGTCGAGGACAGGGGGCTTTAGGCTATGGCTACACCTTC. Amino acids: CASSRGQGALGYGYTF.